A single sample is the source of the 19 T cell receptor beta chains below, sequenced in a study of blood T cell repertoires in COVID-19. Produced via immunoSEQ multiplex PCR; TCRdb's table is partial and in-frame only. Among about 200,000 clones listed, approximately 86% were seen once. Sequenced material: peripheral blood. Receptor source: a man aged 55 to 70 with COVID-19, enrolled during active disease.

The rearrangement links TRBV19 to TRBJ1-4; TRBD1 matches at 10 bases. The trim removed 7 bases at V and 5 bases at J, leaving 4 bases unmatched. The CDR3 length is 14 residues. Germline CDR1 LNHDA, CDR2 SQIVND (reference sequence). DNA of the CDR3: TGTGCCAGTACTCCGGACAGGGGGAATGAAAAACTGTTTTTT. This codes for CASTPDRGNEKLFF.

V gene TRBV7-2 combines with J gene TRBJ1-5, with D perhaps matching TRBD1 (6 bases). Trimming pared 1 base from V and 6 bases from J, leaving 13 bases between. Germline values: CDR1 SGHTA, CDR2 FQGNSA. This CDR3 region has 15 residues. CDR3: CASSLDTGKGQPQHF. The CDR3 region has the DNA TGTGCCAGCAGCTTAGACACAGGGAAAGGTCAGCCCCAGCATTTT.

The rearrangement links TRBV6-1 to TRBJ1-2; D unclear. V lost 0 bases and J lost 4, with 9 bases in between. The CDR3 totals 14 residues. Germline loops: CDR1 MNHNS, CDR2 SASEGT. The CDR3 region has the DNA TGTGCCAGCAGTGAAGCGCTTCCGAGCTATGGCTACACCTTC. Translation gives CASSEALPSYGYTF.

CDR3 amino acids: CASSQGDRDSGGYTF. The CDR3 nucleotides are TGCGCCAGCAGCCAGGGGGACAGGGATTCGGGAGGCTACACCTTC. The chain combines TRBV4-1 with TRBJ1-2; 9 bases agree with TRBD1. V lost 3 bases to trimming and J lost 8 bases; unmatched junction nucleotides: 10. Germline CDR1 reads MGHRA; CDR2 reads YSYEKL. CDR3 length: 15 residues.

V usage is TRBV25-1 and J usage is TRBJ1-4; no reliable D call. The CDR3 loop spans 13 amino acids. Between the trimmed V and J ends, which lost 3 bases and 8 bases, there was a span of 10 bases. CDR1 MGHDK and CDR2 SYGVNS come from the germline V gene. CDR3 region: CASSDYPGEKLFF. CDR3 DNA: TGTGCCAGCAGTGATTACCCGGGGGAAAAACTGTTTTTT.

The gene calls are TRBV18 and TRBJ1-6, with a tentative D call TRBD1 (6 bases). V lost 3 bases and J 7 bases, leaving 13 bases between the germline ends. The CDR3 length is 15 residues. Per the germline V gene, CDR1 is KGHSH and CDR2 is LQKENI. In nucleotides, the CDR3 is TGTGCCAGCTCACCGAGGGGGGGGCCCAATTCACCCCTCCACTTT. Translation: CASSPRGGPNSPLHF.

This chain uses TRBV5-4 with TRBJ2-1, with D perhaps TRBD1 (7 bases). Germline assignment: CDR1 SGHNT and CDR2 YYREEE (reference sequence). This CDR3 region has 17 residues. The V and J ends lost 4 bases and 0 bases respectively, with 17 bases between them. The CDR3 DNA reads TGTGCCAGCAGCCGGGGGTCAGGGGGTCGCTCCTACAATGAGCAGTTCTTC. It translates to CASSRGSGGRSYNEQFF.

The V and J genes are TRBV25-1 and TRBJ2-5; 7 positions match TRBD1. The J call is uncertain, as TRBJ2-7 better fits the DNA end. This CDR3 region has 18 residues. Germline V lookup: CDR1 MGHDK, CDR2 SYGVNS. CDR3 sequence: CASSECLRPGQLTYEQYF. CDR3 sequence (DNA): TGTGCCAGCAGTGAGTGCCTTAGACCGGGACAGCTCACCTACGAGCAGTACTTC.

The rearrangement links TRBV5-1 to TRBJ1-3; 10 bases agree with TRBD1. The J segment lost 2 bases and the V segment lost 2 bases, leaving 4 bases of the junction unmatched. The CDR3 spans 16 residues. Germline assignment: CDR1 SGHRS and CDR2 YFSETQ. The CDR3 spells CASSFGQGVAGNTIYF. The CDR3 DNA reads as TGCGCCAGCAGCTTCGGACAGGGGGTGGCTGGAAACACCATATATTTT.

The CDR3 protein is CASSLDQGFNEKLFF. CDR3 nucleotide sequence: TGTGCCAGCAGCTTGGACCAGGGATTTAATGAAAAACTGTTTTTT. The chain joins TRBV7-9 to TRBJ1-4; a possible D gene is TRBD1 (5 bases). This CDR3 region has 15 residues. Trimming took off 3 bases at V and 4 bases at J, with 12 bases between the two ends. CDR1 is SEHNR and CDR2 is FQNEAQ in the germline V gene (reference sequence).

This clone was seen only a few times. The chain has TRBV6-6 and TRBJ1-5; tentative D call: TRBD1 (6 bases). In germline, CDR1 is MNHNY, CDR2 SVGAGI (reference sequence). The V gene lost 5 bases and the J gene lost 4 bases, with 9 bases spanning the gap. The CDR3 runs to 13 residues. The CDR3: CASSDTGNQPQHF. CDR3 nucleotide sequence: TGTGCCAGCAGTGACACAGGGAATCAGCCCCAGCATTTT.

For the CDR3, the DNA is TGTGCCAGCAGCCGGAGCCAAGACAATGAGCAGTTCTTC. Protein product: CASSRSQDNEQFF. The gene calls are TRBV7-3 and TRBJ2-1; D is uncertain. Trimming pared 5 bases from V and 5 bases from J, leaving 10 bases between. The CDR3 loop spans 13 amino acids. CDR1 is SGHTA and CDR2 is FQGTGA in the germline V gene.

The chain joins TRBV11-2 to TRBJ2-3; the match to TRBD1 covers 8 bases. The CDR3 runs 16 residues. Germline CDR1 is SGHAT and CDR2 is FQNNGV. J was trimmed by 5 bases and V by 1 base; bases with no gene match: 8. The CDR3 sequence is CASSLGWDRLGDTQYF. CDR3 DNA sequence: TGTGCCAGCAGCTTAGGGTGGGACAGGTTGGGAGATACGCAGTATTTT.

The chain links TRBV5-6 to TRBJ1-5; the match to TRBD1 covers 8 bases. The CDR3 spans 16 residues. Germline assignment: CDR1 SGHDT and CDR2 YYEEEE. V was pared by 4 bases and J by 4 bases, with 10 bases of the junction left unmatched. The CDR3 coding sequence is TGTGCCAGCAGCGGGGGGCCAGGGGGCCGAAATCAGCCCCAGCATTTT. Translation gives CASSGGPGGRNQPQHF.

The CDR3 reads CASSLQGDSGNTIYF. The CDR3, as DNA: TGCGCCAGCAGCTTACAGGGAGACTCTGGAAACACCATATATTTT. This chain joins TRBV5-1 and TRBJ1-3, with a possible D match to TRBD1 (6 bases). V shed 2 bases and J shed 0 bases, with 9 bases lying between them. This CDR3 region has 15 residues. Germline CDR1 SGHRS, CDR2 YFSETQ.

V and J are TRBV5-1 and TRBJ2-7, with 9 bases fitting TRBD1. The V and J ends lost 6 bases and 6 bases, in that order; junction bases with no gene match: 16. The germline V gene has CDR1 SGHRS and CDR2 YFSETQ. The CDR3 runs to 16 residues. This CDR3 is CASKFRAGTGLSEQYF. CDR3 nucleotide sequence: TGCGCCAGCAAATTCCGGGCTGGGACAGGGTTATCCGAGCAGTACTTC.

The V and J genes are TRBV4-1 and TRBJ1-4; D is undetermined. This CDR3 has 15 residues. Trimming stripped 0 bases from V and 7 bases from J, with 12 bases between. Germline assignment: CDR1 MGHRA and CDR2 YSYEKL. Here the CDR3 reads CASSQDPLGGEKLFF. For the CDR3, the DNA is TGCGCCAGCAGCCAAGATCCGCTGGGAGGTGAAAAACTGTTTTTT.

With respect to this clone: The sample holds other DNA sequences that translate to the same CDR3. V is TRBV27 and J is TRBJ1-5; no reliable D call. The CDR3 covers 12 residues. The V gene's germline CDR1 is MNHEY and CDR2 SMNVEV (reference sequence). Between the trimmed V and J ends, which lost 5 bases and 3 bases, there was a span of 5 bases. DNA of the CDR3: TGTGCCAGCAGTCCTCTCAATCAGCCCCAGCATTTT. Residues: CASSPLNQPQHF.

V is TRBV5-4 and J is TRBJ2-3; TRBD1 agrees at 7 bases. The germline V gene encodes CDR1 SGHNT and CDR2 YYREEE (reference sequence). Trimming took 4 bases from V and 2 from J; bases not matched to a gene: 7. This CDR3 is built from 15 residues. CDR3 in amino acids: CASSHGQGVTDTQYF. CDR3 nucleotide sequence: TGTGCCAGCAGCCACGGTCAGGGGGTCACAGATACGCAGTATTTT.